These 10 T cell receptor beta chains were all obtained from the same sample, sequenced in a study of blood T cell repertoires in COVID-19. The assay was immunoSEQ multiplex PCR, and TCRdb's table has in-frame clones only and misses some. The sample lists about 300,000 clones, about 83% occurring once. Sequencing was done on a sample of peripheral blood. The source of these receptors is a woman aged 45-60 years with acute or convalescent COVID-19.

The chain couples TRBV4-2 to TRBJ1-1; D not certain. CDR3 length: 14 amino acids. The germline V and J ends were trimmed by 0 bases and 6 bases, with 11 bases remaining between them. From germline, CDR1 is LGHNA and CDR2 YNFKEQ. CDR3 loop: CASSQDNGYAEAFF. As DNA, the CDR3 is TGTGCCAGCAGCCAAGATAACGGTTACGCTGAAGCTTTCTTT.

The chain carries TRBV3-1 (or the pseudogene TRBV3-2) and TRBJ1-1, with no clear D. Germline lookup yields CDR1 LGHDT and CDR2 YNNKEL (reference sequence). There are 13 residues in the CDR3. The germline V and J ends were trimmed by 5 bases and 0 bases, with 7 bases remaining between them. As DNA, the CDR3 is TGTGCCAGCAGCGTGACATTGAACACTGAAGCTTTCTTT. Translating gives CASSVTLNTEAFF.

A few counts support this clone. V gene TRBV30 combines with J gene TRBJ1-2, with D unclear. CDR1 is GTSNPN and CDR2 is SVGIG in the germline V gene (reference sequence). CDR3 length: 11 residues. V was pared by 4 bases and J by 5 bases, with 8 bases between. In nucleotides, the CDR3 is TGTGCCTGGATGAGGACTTATGGCTACACCTTC. It is translated as CAWMRTYGYTF.

CDR3 protein: CSALKTGEQFF. In DNA form, the CDR3 reads TGCAGTGCTCTAAAGACGGGTGAGCAGTTCTTC. This chain links TRBV20-1 with TRBJ2-1; D gene unclear. Trimming took 5 bases from V and 9 from J, leaving 11 bases between them. Germline CDR1 is DFQATT and CDR2 is SNEGSKA (reference sequence). This CDR3 region has 11 residues.

The chain couples TRBV3-1 (or the pseudogene TRBV3-2) to TRBJ1-1; D ambiguous. V was cut by 0 bases and J by 10 bases, with 9 bases left in between. CDR1 and CDR2 (germline): LGHDT, YNNKEL (reference sequence). The CDR3 covers 12 residues. The CDR3 DNA reads as TGTGCCAGCAGCCAAGAGAACGCGGGAGCTTTCTTT. Translating it yields CASSQENAGAFF.

The chain uses TRBV11-2 and TRBJ1-1; possibly TRBD1 for D (6 bases). V was trimmed by 4 bases and J by 5 bases, leaving 11 bases between them. Germline CDR1 reads SGHAT; CDR2 reads FQNNGV. There are 13 residues in the CDR3. DNA of the CDR3: TGTGCCAGCAGCTACGGACAGCTAACTGAAGCTTTCTTT. It translates to CASSYGQLTEAFF.

This clone has a handful of counts. The rearrangement links TRBV5-4 to TRBJ2-2; tentative D call: TRBD1 (6 bases). V lost 0 bases and J lost 4, with 10 bases in between. The CDR3 runs 15 residues. Germline CDR1 reads SGHNT; CDR2 reads YYREEE (reference sequence). The CDR3 region is CASSLDRVGTGELFF. CDR3 nucleotide sequence: TGTGCCAGCAGCTTGGACAGGGTTGGCACCGGGGAGCTGTTTTTT.

The count of this clone is one. V gene TRBV29-1 combines with J gene TRBJ2-3, with 7 positions matching TRBD2. Germline loops: CDR1 SQVTM, CDR2 ANQGSEA. CDR3 size: 13 residues. Trimming removed 5 bases from V and 0 bases from J; junction bases left unmatched: 2. The CDR3 spells CSVRTRSTDTQYF. In DNA, the CDR3 is TGCAGCGTTCGGACTAGGAGCACAGATACGCAGTATTTT.

V is TRBV7-2 and J is TRBJ2-5, with TRBD1 matching 7 bases. V was pared by 0 bases and J by 5 bases, with 9 bases of the junction left unmatched. The CDR3 contains 16 residues. Germline assignment: CDR1 SGHTA and CDR2 FQGNSA. The CDR3 DNA sequence: TGTGCCAGCAGCTTAGCGGCTCAGGGGGTAGTGGAGACCCAGTACTTC. Translation: CASSLAAQGVVETQYF. Supplemented by reference TRBV7-2 and TRBJ2-5, the full variable domain reads GAGVSQSPSNKVTEKGKDVELRCDPISGHTALYWYRQSLGQGLEFLIYFQGNSAPDKSGLPSDRFSAERTGGSVSTLTIQRTQQEDSAVYLCASSLAAQGVVETQYFGPGTRLLVL.

The rearrangement links TRBV10-3 to TRBJ2-3, with D maybe TRBD2 (6 bases). The CDR3 length is 13 residues. Germline-derived CDR1 and CDR2 are ENHRY and SYGVKD. V lost 6 bases and J 5 bases, leaving 12 bases between the germline ends. The CDR3 coding sequence is TGTGCCATCAGCCTTGGGACTCTAGATACGCAGTATTTT. Its translation: CAISLGTLDTQYF.